The clone carrying this TCR beta chain was observed at least ten times. Its antigen is still unknown. This specimen belongs to a study of human T cells and chemical hapten exposure. For the study at large: Application of 0.01% DPC to the upper back was done by patch test, with a reading at 6 days.

Time point noted: patch test 1, 2 weeks after DPC sensitization. Sample treatment: therapeutic diphenylcyclopropenone sensitization with weekly scalp DPC. The CDR3 consists of 14 residues. Deletions cut 2 bases from V and 4 bases from J, with 8 bases between. Germline V lookup: CDR1 SGHTA, CDR2 FQGTGA. TCRdb fed the RACE reads into MiXCR, producing one record per CDR3 protein. Of 65,000 to 85,000 distinct CDR3 sequences listed, about 9.4% were seen once; the top ten hold under 1.5%. Study-wide results and caveats: More PT1 expanded TCRs went with higher patch test scores. With DPC sensitization, TCRs exceeding 1 in 1000 frequency showed no change.

This clonotype was obtained from a woman between 50 and 59 years old with alopecia areata. Some clones in this sample may be carry-over from other donors' samples. The source was whole blood, collected in connection with sensitization to the hapten diphenylcyclopropenone (DPC). The rearrangement joins TRBV7-3 to TRBJ2-2; D is ambiguous. The CDR3 loop is CASSLHDRTGELFF. The DNA of the CDR3 is TGTGCCAGCAGCTTACACGACCGCACCGGGGAGCTGTTTTTT.